This entry describes one T cell receptor (beta chain). What it binds is not known. The CDR3 totals 14 residues. Germline CDR1 reads SQVTM; CDR2 reads ANQGSEA. Trimming cost V 6 bases and J 3 bases; bases outside gene matches: 7. This sample stems from a study of T cell responses to AZD1222 COVID-19 vaccine. Overall study findings and caveats: There were vaccine-associated CD4 TCRs across spike, dominant at 160-218 and 743-854.

Profiling relied on immunoSEQ multiplex PCR, and the TCRdb table lists in-frame clones only, not all of them. The table has roughly 120,000 clones, 75% to 90% seen once. The sample was peripheral blood, taken 28 days after the second AZD1222 dose. The receptor's source is an adult who received the AZD1222 COVID-19 vaccine. The chain employs TRBV29-1 and TRBJ2-3; 9 bases fit TRBD2. CDR3 in DNA: TGCAGCGTCGAGGGACTAGCAAGTACAGATACGCAGTATTTT. It is translated as CSVEGLASTDTQYF.